The 25 T cell receptor beta chains below were found in one sample sequenced in a study of T cells after yellow fever vaccination (dated 2019 in TCRdb). The treatment or condition label on this specimen signifies: live attenuated yellow fever vaccine strain. The library came from 5' RACE. TCRdb names Illumina HiSeq 2500 as the instrument used. TCRdb's own reprocessing of the public reads used fastp at Q25 and MiXCR and kept productive beta chains. Rows with a matching CDR3 protein are joined into one entry that keeps the most common DNA and genes. For this sample there are some 600,000 distinct CDR3 sequences; about a sixth appear just once. Clones ranked in the top ten supply 17% of the sample. This sample comprised PBMCs, obtained 4 to 6 days after the first yellow fever vaccination. These receptors were collected from a man between 18 and 29 years old who received the YFV17D yellow fever vaccine.

The rearrangement uses TRBV11-2 and TRBJ2-7, with 7 bases aligning to TRBD1. The trim removed 5 bases at V and 4 bases at J, leaving 14 bases unmatched. The CDR3 is 16 residues long. The germline CDR1 and CDR2 sequences are SGHAT and FQNNGV. DNA for the CDR3: TGTGCCAGCAGCCTCTTAACCGGGACAGCACCTTACGAGCAGTACGTC. Translation: CASSLLTGTAPYEQYV.

This clonotype occurred a few times. V usage is TRBV5-1 and J usage is TRBJ2-2, with TRBD1 matching 7 bases. From germline, CDR1 is SGHRS and CDR2 YFSETQ. V dropped 7 bases and J dropped 6; count of bases not matched to a gene: 12. This CDR3 has 15 residues. The CDR3 spells CASRRQGERAGELFF. CDR3 bases: TGCGCCAGCCGAAGACAGGGAGAGAGGGCCGGGGAGCTGTTTTTT.

The chain combines TRBV7-9 with TRBJ1-4; D may be TRBD1 (5 bases). V dropped 5 bases and J dropped 5 bases, with 12 bases sitting between them. Looked up from germline, CDR1 is SEHNR and CDR2 is FQNEAQ (reference sequence). The CDR3 has 14 amino acids. CDR3 in DNA: TGTGCCAGCAGCCCGAGGGACCCCAATGAAAAACTGTTTTTT. It yields the protein CASSPRDPNEKLFF.

The chain is built from TRBV7-9 and TRBJ1-2; D uncertain. Germline assignment: CDR1 SEHNR and CDR2 FQNEAQ (reference sequence). CDR3 size: 12 residues. V was shortened by 4 bases and J by 7 bases, with 10 bases between the two germline ends. The CDR3 sequence is CASSYLKAGYTF. The CDR3 nucleotides are TGTGCCAGCAGCTACCTCAAGGCTGGCTACACCTTC.

The chain has TRBV12-3 or TRBV12-4 and TRBJ1-5, with 10 bases aligning to TRBD1. The CDR3 extends over 16 amino acids. Unmatched junction bases numbered 10, after V lost 6 bases and J lost 5 bases. For the CDR3, the DNA is TGTGCCAGCAGACGCACCCCCGGGACAGGGGATCAGCCCCAGCATTTT. Translated, it gives CASRRTPGTGDQPQHF.

CDR3 residues: CASSPNTYYGYTF. In DNA, the CDR3 is TGTGCCAGCAGTCCAAACACATACTATGGCTACACCTTC. This chain uses TRBV28 with TRBJ1-2; no clear D gene. The V and J ends lost 5 bases and 3 bases respectively, with 10 bases between them. This CDR3 has 13 amino acids. CDR1 is MDHEN, CDR2 SYDVKM, per germline.

This clonotype has a handful of counts. This chain links TRBV5-5 with TRBJ1-2; D not resolved. The germline V gene has CDR1 SGHKS and CDR2 YYEKEE (reference sequence). Trimming removed 1 base at V and 10 bases at J, with 8 bases between. The CDR3 totals 11 residues. This chain's CDR3 is CASSLFRVYTF. CDR3 nucleotide sequence: TGTGCCAGCAGCTTGTTTAGGGTCTACACCTTC.

The chain links TRBV7-9 to TRBJ2-2; D uncertain. There are 14 residues in the CDR3. Germline V gene sequence: CDR1 SEHNR, CDR2 FQNEAQ (reference sequence). With 0 bases removed from V and 10 bases from J, the gap between germline ends came to 12 bases. This chain's CDR3 is CASSLALLAAELFF. The DNA of the CDR3 is TGTGCCAGCAGCTTAGCGCTCCTGGCGGCGGAGCTGTTTTTT.

The chain has TRBV7-2 and TRBJ2-3; D call uncertain. The CDR3 sequence is 12 residues long. Per germline, CDR1 SGHTA and CDR2 FQGNSA. V was shortened by 7 bases and J by 6 bases, with 11 bases between the two germline ends. The CDR3 here is CASTPALDTQYF. The DNA for the CDR3 is TGTGCCAGCACCCCGGCCTTGGATACGCAGTATTTT.

This clonotype has just a few counts. The rearrangement uses TRBV3-1 and TRBJ1-1; D remains unclear. The V gene lost 4 bases and the J gene lost 1 base, with 7 bases spanning the gap. The germline CDR1 and CDR2 sequences are LGHDT and YNNKEL (reference sequence). This CDR3 has 13 amino acids. The CDR3 region has the DNA TGTGCCAGCAGCCCAGTTCCGAACACTGAAGCTTTCTTT. Amino acids: CASSPVPNTEAFF.

Only a few counts were recorded for this clonotype. The chain has TRBV4-3 and TRBJ2-5; D unresolved. The CDR3 length is 15 residues. Germline loops: CDR1 LGHNA, CDR2 YSLEER. Trimming shortened V by 0 bases and J by 2 bases, and 10 bases separated the two germline ends. CDR3 in amino acids: CASSQDHGRQETQYF. The CDR3 nucleotides are TGCGCCAGCAGCCAAGACCACGGCCGGCAAGAGACCCAGTACTTC.

This clonotype came up a few times. V usage is TRBV4-3 and J usage is TRBJ2-2, with no clear D. CDR3 length equals 14 residues. Trimming removed 3 bases at V and 9 bases at J, with 14 bases between. Germline CDR1 reads LGHNA; CDR2 reads YSLEER. CDR3 in amino acids: CASSQAAYSRELFF. DNA for the CDR3: TGCGCCAGCAGCCAGGCAGCGTACTCGCGGGAGCTGTTTTTT.

This clonotype showed up just a few times. V and J are TRBV5-1 and TRBJ1-4, with 11 bases lining up with TRBD1. V lost 0 bases and J lost 8; bases outside the gene matches: 3. The germline gives CDR1 SGHRS, CDR2 YFSETQ. The CDR3 extends over 15 amino acids. The CDR3 spells CASSLAGQGEEKLFF. The DNA of the CDR3 is TGCGCCAGCAGCTTGGCGGGACAGGGGGAAGAAAAACTGTTTTTT. The full variable domain, completed using reference TRBV5-1 and TRBJ1-4, is KAGVTQTPRYLIKTRGQQVTLSCSPISGHRSVSWYQQTPGQGLQFLFEYFSETQRNKGNFPGRFSGRQFSNSRSEMNVSTLELGDSALYLCASSLAGQGEEKLFFGSGTQLSVL.

This clonotype was seen a handful of times. The chain employs TRBV5-1 and TRBJ1-1; D gene ambiguous. The germline V gene has CDR1 SGHRS and CDR2 YFSETQ. The CDR3 contains 12 residues. Trimming took off 7 bases at V and 1 base at J, with 8 bases between the two ends. CDR3 residues: CASRAANTEAFF. The CDR3 nucleotides read TGCGCCAGCCGGGCCGCGAACACTGAAGCTTTCTTT.

This clonotype showed up just a few times. The gene calls are TRBV6-1 and TRBJ2-7; D ambiguous. The CDR3 extends over 14 amino acids. Germline V gene sequence: CDR1 MNHNS, CDR2 SASEGT. V was shortened by 1 base and J by 3 bases, with 10 bases between the two germline ends. CDR3 amino acids: CASSEGSSLYEQYF. DNA of the CDR3: TGTGCCAGCAGTGAAGGCAGCTCCCTCTACGAGCAGTACTTC.

This clonotype was counted only a few times. V and J are TRBV20-1 and TRBJ1-1, with D maybe TRBD1 (6 bases). The germline CDR1 and CDR2 sequences are DFQATT and SNEGSKA (reference sequence). V was cut by 3 bases and J by 4 bases, with 18 bases left in between. The CDR3 spans 15 residues. CDR3 coding DNA: TGCAGTGCTAGCCCCGGCGGGGGCGCCGTCACTGAAGCTTTCTTT. Amino acid sequence: CSASPGGGAVTEAFF.

The table lists this clonotype with a few counts. The genes are TRBV7-9 and TRBJ2-2, with TRBD1 identical over 7 bases. This CDR3 comprises 15 residues. J lost 3 bases, V lost 2 bases, and 3 bases had no gene match. Germline CDR1 SEHNR, CDR2 FQNEAQ (reference sequence). CDR3 nucleotides: TGTGCCAGCAGCTTACCGGGACAGCACACCGGGGAGCTGTTTTTT. Translation: CASSLPGQHTGELFF.

This clonotype appeared a few times. The chain is built from TRBV18 and TRBJ2-2, with D unresolved. The CDR3 contains 13 residues. From germline, CDR1 is KGHSH and CDR2 LQKENI. Trimming stripped 1 base from V and 5 bases from J, with 5 bases between. The CDR3 sequence: CASSPLETGELFF. CDR3 DNA sequence: TGTGCCAGCTCACCACTAGAGACCGGGGAGCTGTTTTTT.

This clonotype was seen a handful of times. This chain joins TRBV12-3 or TRBV12-4 and TRBJ2-3, with TRBD1 matching over 8 bases. CDR3 length equals 15 residues. V was pared by 4 bases and J by 4 bases, with 7 bases of the junction left unmatched. The CDR3 nucleotides are TGTGCCAGCAGTTCCGGGACAGGACGTTCAGATACGCAGTATTTT. Its protein product is CASSSGTGRSDTQYF.

This clonotype was found a few times. This chain connects TRBV5-1 to TRBJ2-3, with D perhaps TRBD2 (5 bases). Between the trimmed V and J ends, which lost 0 bases and 2 bases, there was a span of 7 bases. Germline assignment: CDR1 SGHRS and CDR2 YFSETQ. The CDR3 totals 14 residues. CDR3 nucleotide sequence: TGCGCCAGCAGCTTGGTAGACTACACAGATACGCAGTATTTT. Translation: CASSLVDYTDTQYF. Supplemented by reference TRBV5-1 and TRBJ2-3, the full variable domain reads KAGVTQTPRYLIKTRGQQVTLSCSPISGHRSVSWYQQTPGQGLQFLFEYFSETQRNKGNFPGRFSGRQFSNSRSEMNVSTLELGDSALYLCASSLVDYTDTQYFGPGTRLTVL.

This clonotype came up a few times. The V call is TRBV7-2, the J call TRBJ2-3; D gene ambiguous. CDR3 length: 14 amino acids. Germline V gene lookup returns CDR1 SGHTA and CDR2 FQGNSA. The V gene lost 1 base and the J gene lost 1 base, with 6 bases spanning the gap. The CDR3 bases are TGTGCCAGCAGCTTAGGGTATGGCACAGATACGCAGTATTTT. Translation: CASSLGYGTDTQYF.

This clonotype was counted a few times. The genes are TRBV12-3 or TRBV12-4 and TRBJ1-5, with D possibly being TRBD1 (6 bases). Trimming left V 1 base short and J 4 bases short, with 8 bases between. The CDR3 sequence is 14 residues long. CDR3 amino acids: CASSLGQANQPQHF. In DNA form, the CDR3 reads TGTGCCAGCAGTTTAGGACAGGCTAATCAGCCCCAGCATTTT.

The chain is built from TRBV27 and TRBJ2-7, with D possibly TRBD2 on 5 matching bases. Germline CDR1 and CDR2: MNHEY and SMNVEV (reference sequence). V dropped 6 bases and J dropped 2 bases, with 11 bases sitting between them. The CDR3 has 13 amino acids. CDR3 sequence reads: CASSLRGPYEQYV. Written as DNA, the CDR3 is TGTGCCAGCAGCCTTCGAGGGCCCTACGAGCAGTACGTC.

V is TRBV15 and J is TRBJ2-3; D may be TRBD1 (6 bases). V lost 0 bases, J lost 5 bases, and 9 bases lay in between. This CDR3 spans 14 amino acids. Germline values: CDR1 LNHNV, CDR2 YYDKDF (reference sequence). The CDR3 protein is CATSRDRGGDTQYF. As DNA, the CDR3 is TGTGCCACCAGCAGAGATCGAGGGGGAGATACGCAGTATTTT.

The chain combines TRBV4-3 with TRBJ2-5, with 8 bases identical to TRBD1. The CDR3 is 15 residues long. The germline CDR1 and CDR2 sequences are LGHNA and YSLEER. Trimming removed 1 base from V and 5 bases from J; junction bases left unmatched: 6. The DNA of the CDR3 is TGCGCCAGCAGCCAAGGCAGGGGGCGCCGGGAGACCCAGTACTTC. Its protein product is CASSQGRGRRETQYF.